Below, one T cell receptor (beta chain) is given with its context. Looked up from germline, CDR1 is MNHEY and CDR2 is SVGAGI. With 6 bases removed from V and 5 bases from J, the gap between germline ends came to 13 bases. The CDR3 consists of 14 residues. The table came from immunoSEQ multiplex PCR; TCRdb's copy has only in-frame clones and leaves some out. The sample includes about 500,000 clones, 85% to 90% of them seen just once. The data belong to a study of blood T cell repertoires in COVID-19. The receptor comes from a woman in her forties or fifties with COVID-19, enrolled during active disease. The chain uses TRBV6-5 and TRBJ1-4; D perhaps matches TRBD1 (6 bases). The material sequenced was peripheral blood. In DNA form, the CDR3 reads TGTGCCAGCAGGGCGGACAGCATGAATGAAAAACTGTTTTTT. Protein sequence: CASRADSMNEKLFF.